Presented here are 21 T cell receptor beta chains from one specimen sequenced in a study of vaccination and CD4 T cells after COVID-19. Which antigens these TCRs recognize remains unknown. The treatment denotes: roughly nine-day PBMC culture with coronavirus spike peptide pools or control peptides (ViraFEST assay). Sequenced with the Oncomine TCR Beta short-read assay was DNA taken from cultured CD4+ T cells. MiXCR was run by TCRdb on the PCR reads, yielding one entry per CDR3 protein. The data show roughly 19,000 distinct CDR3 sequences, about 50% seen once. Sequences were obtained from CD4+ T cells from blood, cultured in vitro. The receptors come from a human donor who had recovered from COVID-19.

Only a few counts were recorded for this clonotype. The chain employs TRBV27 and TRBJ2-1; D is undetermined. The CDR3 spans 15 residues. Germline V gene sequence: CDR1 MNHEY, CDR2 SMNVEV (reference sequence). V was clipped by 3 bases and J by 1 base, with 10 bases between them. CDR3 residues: CASSLKVGSYNEQFF. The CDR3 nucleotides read TGTGCCAGCAGTTTGAAGGTGGGATCCTACAATGAGCAGTTCTTC.

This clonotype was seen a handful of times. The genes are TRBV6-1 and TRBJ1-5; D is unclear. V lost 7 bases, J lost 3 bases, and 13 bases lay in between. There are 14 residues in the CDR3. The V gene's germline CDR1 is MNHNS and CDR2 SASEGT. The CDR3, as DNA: TGTGCCAGCACTTCAGCCCTCAACAATCAGCCCCAGCATTTT. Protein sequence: CASTSALNNQPQHF.

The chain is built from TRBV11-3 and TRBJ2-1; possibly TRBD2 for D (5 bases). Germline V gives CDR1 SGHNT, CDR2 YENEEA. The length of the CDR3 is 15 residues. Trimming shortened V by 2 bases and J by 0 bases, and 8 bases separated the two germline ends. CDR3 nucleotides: TGTGCCAGCAGCTTATCCGAGGGCTCCTACAATGAGCAGTTCTTC. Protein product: CASSLSEGSYNEQFF.

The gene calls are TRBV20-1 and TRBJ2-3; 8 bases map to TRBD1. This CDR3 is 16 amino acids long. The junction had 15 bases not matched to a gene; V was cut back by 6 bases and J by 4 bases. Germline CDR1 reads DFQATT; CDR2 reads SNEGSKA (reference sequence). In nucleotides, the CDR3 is TGCAGTGCGACCCCCATTCGGACAGGGTTCTCAGATACGCAGTATTTT. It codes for CSATPIRTGFSDTQYF.

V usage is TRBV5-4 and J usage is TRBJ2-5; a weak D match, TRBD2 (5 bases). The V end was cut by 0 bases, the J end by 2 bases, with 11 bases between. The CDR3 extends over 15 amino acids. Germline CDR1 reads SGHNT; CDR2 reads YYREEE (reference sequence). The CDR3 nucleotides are TGTGCCAGCAGCTTGGGGAGCGGTAGTCAAGAGACCCAGTACTTC. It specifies CASSLGSGSQETQYF.

The CDR3 sequence is CASSSAGVGYGYTF. CDR3 nucleotides: TGTGCCAGCAGCTCCGCAGGGGTTGGGTATGGCTACACCTTC. This chain links TRBV7-9 with TRBJ1-2; D is possibly TRBD1 (6 bases). Trimming removed 4 bases from V and 5 bases from J, with 14 bases in between. The CDR3 is made up of 14 amino acids. From germline, CDR1 is SEHNR and CDR2 FQNEAQ (reference sequence).

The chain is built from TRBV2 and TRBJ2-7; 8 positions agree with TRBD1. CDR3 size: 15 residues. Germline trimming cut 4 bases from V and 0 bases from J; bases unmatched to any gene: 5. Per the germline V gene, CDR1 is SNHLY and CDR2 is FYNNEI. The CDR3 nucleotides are TGTGCCAGCAGTGTCAGGGGGCTGCTCTCCTACGAGCAGTACTTC. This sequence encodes CASSVRGLLSYEQYF.

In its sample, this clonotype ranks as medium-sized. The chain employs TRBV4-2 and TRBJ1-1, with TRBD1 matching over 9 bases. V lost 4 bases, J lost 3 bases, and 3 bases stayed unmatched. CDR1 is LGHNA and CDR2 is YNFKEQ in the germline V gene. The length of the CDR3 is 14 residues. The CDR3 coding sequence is TGTGCCAGCAGCCCCAGGACAGGGGACACTGAAGCTTTCTTT. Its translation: CASSPRTGDTEAFF.

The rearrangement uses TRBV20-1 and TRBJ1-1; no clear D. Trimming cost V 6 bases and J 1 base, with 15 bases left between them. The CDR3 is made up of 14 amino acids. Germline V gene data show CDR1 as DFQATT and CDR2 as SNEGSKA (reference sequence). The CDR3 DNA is TGCAGTGCCCAAAAAGGAAACAAGAACACTGAAGCTTTCTTT. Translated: CSAQKGNKNTEAFF.

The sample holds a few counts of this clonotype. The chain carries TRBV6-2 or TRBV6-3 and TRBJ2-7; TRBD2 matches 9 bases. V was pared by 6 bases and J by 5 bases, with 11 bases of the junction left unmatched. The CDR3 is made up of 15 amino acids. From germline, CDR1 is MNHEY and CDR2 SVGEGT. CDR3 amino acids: CASSKTSGSSHEQYF. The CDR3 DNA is TGTGCCAGCAGCAAGACTAGCGGAAGTTCACACGAGCAGTACTTC.

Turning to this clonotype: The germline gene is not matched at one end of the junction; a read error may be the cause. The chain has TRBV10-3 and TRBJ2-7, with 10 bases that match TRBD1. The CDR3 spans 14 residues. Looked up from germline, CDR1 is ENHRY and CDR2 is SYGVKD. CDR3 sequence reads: CAISPRTGGNDQYF. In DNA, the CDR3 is TGTGCCATCAGTCCGAGGACAGGGGGGAACGACCAGTACTTC.

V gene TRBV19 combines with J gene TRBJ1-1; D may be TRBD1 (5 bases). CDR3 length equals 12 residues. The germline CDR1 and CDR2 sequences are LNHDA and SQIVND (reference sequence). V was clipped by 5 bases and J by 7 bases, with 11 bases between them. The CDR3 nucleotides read TGTGCCAGTAGTCTCCGGGACCTTGAAGCTTTCTTT. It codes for CASSLRDLEAFF.

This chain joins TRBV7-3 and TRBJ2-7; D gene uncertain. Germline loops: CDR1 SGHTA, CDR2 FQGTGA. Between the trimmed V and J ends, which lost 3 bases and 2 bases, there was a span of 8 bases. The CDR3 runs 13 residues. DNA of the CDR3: TGTGCCAGCAGCTTGAACAGAGCCTACGAGCAGTACTTC. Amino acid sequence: CASSLNRAYEQYF.

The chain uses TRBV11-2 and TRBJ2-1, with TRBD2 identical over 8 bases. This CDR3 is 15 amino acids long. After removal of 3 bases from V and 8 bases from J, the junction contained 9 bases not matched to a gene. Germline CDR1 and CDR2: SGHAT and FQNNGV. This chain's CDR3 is CASSLGSGIGYEQFF. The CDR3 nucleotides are TGTGCCAGCAGCTTGGGTAGCGGGATTGGTTATGAGCAGTTCTTC. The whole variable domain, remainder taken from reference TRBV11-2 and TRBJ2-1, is EAGVAQSPRYKIIEKRQSVAFWCNPISGHATLYWYQQILGQGPKLLIQFQNNGVVDDSQLPKDRFSAERLKGVDSTLKIQPAKLEDSAVYLCASSLGSGIGYEQFFGPGTRLTVL.

The CDR3, as DNA: TGCAGCGCGAGAGGGAGCGGGGCCACAGATACGCAGTATTTT. Encoded protein: CSARGSGATDTQYF. The V gene is TRBV20-1, the J gene TRBJ2-3, with 7 bases identical to TRBD2. Per the germline V gene, CDR1 is DFQATT and CDR2 is SNEGSKA (reference sequence). The CDR3 has 14 residues.

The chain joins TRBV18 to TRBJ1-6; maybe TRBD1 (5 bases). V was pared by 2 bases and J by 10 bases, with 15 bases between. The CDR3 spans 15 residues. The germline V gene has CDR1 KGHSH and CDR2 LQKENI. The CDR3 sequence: CASSPGEGMYSPLHF. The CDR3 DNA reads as TGTGCCAGCTCACCAGGGGAGGGGATGTACTCACCCCTCCACTTT. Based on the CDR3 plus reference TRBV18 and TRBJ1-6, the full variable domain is NAGVMQNPRHLVRRRGQEARLRCSPMKGHSHVYWYRQLPEEGLKFMVYLQKENIIDESGMPKERFSAEFPKEGPSILRIQQVVRGDSAAYFCASSPGEGMYSPLHFGNGTRLTVT.

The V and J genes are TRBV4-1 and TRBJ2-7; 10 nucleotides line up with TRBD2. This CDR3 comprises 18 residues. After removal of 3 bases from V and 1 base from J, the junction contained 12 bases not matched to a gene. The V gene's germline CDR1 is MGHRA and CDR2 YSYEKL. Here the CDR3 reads CASSQPGPTSGLSYEQYF. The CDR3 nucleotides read TGCGCCAGCAGCCAGCCGGGCCCGACTAGCGGGCTTTCCTACGAGCAGTACTTC.

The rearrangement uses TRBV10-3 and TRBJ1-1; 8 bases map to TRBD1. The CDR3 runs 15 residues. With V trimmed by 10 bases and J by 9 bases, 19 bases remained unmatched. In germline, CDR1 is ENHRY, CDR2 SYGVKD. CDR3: CASTPGGQSVLKAFF. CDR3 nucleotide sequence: TGTGCCAGCACCCCAGGGGGCCAGTCAGTTCTGAAAGCTTTCTTT.

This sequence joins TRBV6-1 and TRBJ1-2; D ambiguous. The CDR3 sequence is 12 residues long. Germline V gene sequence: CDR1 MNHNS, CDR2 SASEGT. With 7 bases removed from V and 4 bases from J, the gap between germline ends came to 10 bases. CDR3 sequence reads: CASIGVGYGYTF. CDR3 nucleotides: TGTGCCAGCATTGGGGTCGGCTATGGCTACACCTTC.

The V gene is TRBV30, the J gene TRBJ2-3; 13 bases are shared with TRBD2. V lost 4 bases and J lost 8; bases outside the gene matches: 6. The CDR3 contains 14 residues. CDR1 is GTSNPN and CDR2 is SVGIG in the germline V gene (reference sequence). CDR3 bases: TGTGCCTGGACGGGGACTAGCGGGATGACTACGCAGTATTTT. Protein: CAWTGTSGMTTQYF. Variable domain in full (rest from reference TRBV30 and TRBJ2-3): SQTIHQWPATLVQPVGSPLSLECTVEGTSNPNLYWYRQAAGRGLQLLFYSVGIGQISSEVPQNLSASRPQDRQFILSSKKLLLSDSGFYLCAWTGTSGMTTQYFGPGTRLTVL.

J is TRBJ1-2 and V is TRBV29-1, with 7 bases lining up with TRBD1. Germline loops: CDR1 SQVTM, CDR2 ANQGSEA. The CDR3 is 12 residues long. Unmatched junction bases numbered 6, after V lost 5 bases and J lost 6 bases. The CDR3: CSVQGEVDGYTF. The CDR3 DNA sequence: TGCAGCGTTCAGGGGGAAGTGGATGGCTACACCTTC.